These 29 T cell receptor beta chains originate from one sample sequenced in a study of blood T cell repertoires in COVID-19. Data came from immunoSEQ multiplex PCR; TCRdb stores just in-frame clones and leaves some out. Of about 280,000 clones listed, over 85% are singletons. Sequencing used PBMCs or T cells enriched from blood (not recorded which). These receptor sequences come from a woman aged 55-69 years who had recovered from COVID-19.

This clone was observed a single time. The rearrangement joins TRBV6-1 to TRBJ2-3; 7 bases agree with TRBD2. V lost 3 bases and J lost 6; bases outside the gene matches: 3. CDR1 is MNHNS, CDR2 SASEGT, per germline. The CDR3 has 13 amino acids. CDR3 bases: TGTGCCAGCAGTGAGGGCGGGGGTGATACGCAGTATTTT. Protein product: CASSEGGGDTQYF.

The V and J genes are TRBV2 and TRBJ1-1, with D uncertain. CDR1 and CDR2 (germline): SNHLY, FYNNEI. This CDR3 comprises 11 residues. Trimming took 8 bases from V and 4 from J, leaving 8 bases between them. CDR3 protein: CASAAVTEAFF. The CDR3 DNA is TGTGCCAGCGCGGCGGTCACTGAAGCTTTCTTT. The whole variable domain, remainder taken from reference TRBV2 and TRBJ1-1, is EPEVTQTPSHQVTQMGQEVILRCVPISNHLYFYWYRQILGQKVEFLVSFYNNEISEKSEIFDDQFSVERPDGSNFTLKIRSTKLEDSAMYFCASAAVTEAFFGQGTRLTVV.

The J gene is TRBJ2-3, the V gene TRBV7-8; the D gene is possibly TRBD1 (5 bases). This CDR3 has 13 amino acids. CDR1 and CDR2 from the germline V gene are SGHVS and FQNEAQ. Trimming stripped 5 bases from V and 5 bases from J, with 11 bases between. CDR3 loop: CASSPFRVDTQYF. In DNA, the CDR3 is TGTGCCAGCAGCCCGTTCAGGGTAGATACGCAGTATTTT.

J is TRBJ2-3 and V is TRBV28; 11 bases map to TRBD2. V shed 6 bases and J 5 bases; nucleotides not matched to a gene: 13. The germline V gene has CDR1 MDHEN and CDR2 SYDVKM. The CDR3 contains 17 residues. CDR3 coding DNA: TGTGCCAGCAGGCAGTACCATAGCGGGAGGGCCGGAGATACGCAGTATTTT. It translates to CASRQYHSGRAGDTQYF. Full variable domain (outside the CDR3, taken from reference TRBV28 and TRBJ2-3): DVKVTQSSRYLVKRTGEKVFLECVQDMDHENMFWYRQDPGLGLRLIYFSYDVKMKEKGDIPEGYSVSREKKERFSLILESASTNQTSMYLCASRQYHSGRAGDTQYFGPGTRLTVL.

The genes are TRBV7-2 and TRBJ2-7; D perhaps matches TRBD2 (6 bases). V shed 6 bases and J shed 4 bases, with 16 bases lying between them. The CDR3 has 14 residues. From germline, CDR1 is SGHTA and CDR2 FQGNSA. The CDR3 protein is CASSSRDWGYEQYF. Here the CDR3 DNA reads TGTGCCAGCAGTTCCCGGGACTGGGGGTACGAGCAGTACTTC.

This chain connects TRBV28 to TRBJ2-7, with 10 nucleotides matching TRBD2. The V and J ends lost 7 bases and 7 bases, in that order; junction bases with no gene match: 16. The germline gives CDR1 MDHEN, CDR2 SYDVKM. This CDR3 comprises 16 residues. CDR3 bases: TGTGCCAGCACCCCCAGTGGCCTAGCGGGGGTTCGGGAGCAGTACTTC. This codes for CASTPSGLAGVREQYF.

This chain uses TRBV9 with TRBJ2-3; D perhaps matches TRBD1 (5 bases). The CDR3 sequence is 13 residues long. V lost 6 bases, J lost 2 bases, and 10 bases lay in between. The germline CDR1 and CDR2 sequences are SGDLS and YYNGEE. CDR3 sequence (DNA): TGTGCCAGCACCCATGGGGCCACAGATACGCAGTATTTT. Protein: CASTHGATDTQYF.

CDR3 sequence: CAISESRSSYNEQFF. CDR3 coding DNA: TGTGCCATCAGTGAGTCTCGCAGCTCCTACAATGAGCAGTTCTTC. The V and J genes are TRBV10-3 and TRBJ2-1; D gene ambiguous. CDR1 is ENHRY and CDR2 is SYGVKD in the germline V gene. Trimming pared 0 bases from V and 0 bases from J, leaving 6 bases between. CDR3 size: 15 residues.

The chain employs TRBV19 and TRBJ1-2; a weak D match, TRBD1 (6 bases). The CDR3 runs to 14 residues. CDR1 LNHDA and CDR2 SQIVND come from the germline V gene (reference sequence). V lost 6 bases, J lost 6 bases, and 17 bases lay in between. CDR3 amino acids: CASSPVVDRDGYTF. CDR3 sequence (DNA): TGTGCCAGTAGCCCCGTTGTGGACAGAGATGGCTACACCTTC.

V gene TRBV2 combines with J gene TRBJ2-3, with 7 bases lining up with TRBD2. After removal of 4 bases from V and 2 bases from J, the junction contained 9 bases not matched to a gene. This CDR3 spans 16 amino acids. CDR1 SNHLY and CDR2 FYNNEI come from the germline V gene. This chain's CDR3 is CASSAVRRDYTDTQYF. The CDR3 coding sequence is TGTGCCAGCAGTGCGGTTCGGCGGGACTACACAGATACGCAGTATTTT. Looking up the rest from reference TRBV2 and TRBJ2-3 gives the full variable domain: EPEVTQTPSHQVTQMGQEVILRCVPISNHLYFYWYRQILGQKVEFLVSFYNNEISEKSEIFDDQFSVERPDGSNFTLKIRSTKLEDSAMYFCASSAVRRDYTDTQYFGPGTRLTVL.

This chain joins TRBV4-1 and TRBJ2-1, with TRBD2 identical over 9 bases. This CDR3 region has 21 residues. CDR1 is MGHRA and CDR2 is YSYEKL in the germline V gene. With 0 bases clipped from V and 4 bases from J, the junction kept 19 bases outside the gene matches. The CDR3 region is CASSQDLFGLAGRGQYNEQFF. CDR3 sequence (DNA): TGCGCCAGCAGCCAAGATTTATTCGGGCTAGCGGGACGTGGACAGTACAATGAGCAGTTCTTC.

This clone came up once. The rearrangement uses TRBV7-8 and TRBJ2-5; 9 positions match TRBD1. The CDR3 totals 14 residues. In germline, CDR1 is SGHVS, CDR2 FQNEAQ. J was trimmed by 7 bases and V by 4 bases; bases with no gene match: 7. CDR3 residues: CASSWTGAGMTQYF. The CDR3 nucleotides read TGTGCCAGCAGCTGGACAGGGGCCGGGATGACCCAGTACTTC.

The V and J genes are TRBV11-2 and TRBJ2-7; weak D call: TRBD2 (7 bases). Trimming took off 4 bases at V and 3 bases at J, with 16 bases between the two ends. The CDR3 loop spans 15 amino acids. The germline CDR1 and CDR2 sequences are SGHAT and FQNNGV. This chain's CDR3 is CASSSDRGAYYEQYF. For the CDR3, the DNA is TGTGCCAGCAGCTCAGACCGGGGGGCCTACTACGAGCAGTACTTC.

The chain has TRBV7-3 and TRBJ2-1; 10 positions agree with TRBD2. V lost 5 bases, J lost 4 bases, and 5 bases stayed unmatched. Germline-derived CDR1 and CDR2 are SGHTA and FQGTGA. The length of the CDR3 is 15 residues. CDR3 amino acids: CASSPLAGSYNEQFF. As DNA, the CDR3 is TGTGCCAGCAGCCCACTAGCGGGATCTTACAATGAGCAGTTCTTC.

This clone has just one count. This sequence joins TRBV5-1 and TRBJ2-7, with TRBD1 matching 9 bases. The V segment lost 2 bases and the J segment 5 bases; nucleotides outside the gene matches: 8. This CDR3 is built from 15 residues. Germline CDR1 reads SGHRS; CDR2 reads YFSETQ. CDR3: CASSFLGQGNDEQYF. The CDR3 coding sequence is TGCGCCAGCAGCTTCTTGGGACAGGGAAACGACGAGCAGTACTTC.

V is TRBV7-9 and J is TRBJ2-3, with 7 nucleotides matching TRBD2. From germline, CDR1 is SEHNR and CDR2 FQNEAQ (reference sequence). The V gene end was trimmed by 2 bases and the J gene end by 6 bases; junction bases not matched to a gene: 11. The CDR3 is 16 amino acids. CDR3 nucleotide sequence: TGTGCCAGCAGCTTATTCATGGCGGGAGAAGGTGATACGCAGTATTTT. Its translation: CASSLFMAGEGDTQYF.

The gene calls are TRBV28 and TRBJ2-7; D perhaps matches TRBD1 (6 bases). This CDR3 is 15 amino acids long. Trimming pared 1 base from V and 2 bases from J, leaving 12 bases between. Germline V gene sequence: CDR1 MDHEN, CDR2 SYDVKM. Here the CDR3 DNA reads TGTGCCAGCAGTTTATTCAACAGGGCGGCCTACGAGCAGTACTTC. As protein: CASSLFNRAAYEQYF. The full variable domain, its missing parts supplied by reference TRBV28 and TRBJ2-7, is DVKVTQSSRYLVKRTGEKVFLECVQDMDHENMFWYRQDPGLGLRLIYFSYDVKMKEKGDIPEGYSVSREKKERFSLILESASTNQTSMYLCASSLFNRAAYEQYFGPGTRLTVT.

The rearrangement uses TRBV6-1 and TRBJ1-4, with D perhaps TRBD1 (5 bases). Germline V gives CDR1 MNHNS, CDR2 SASEGT. The V gene lost 1 base and the J gene lost 5 bases, with 20 bases spanning the gap. The CDR3 contains 18 residues. The CDR3 region has the DNA TGTGCCAGCAGTGAAGGTTATTCCGGGGGTGGGGTCAATGAAAAACTGTTTTTT. Protein sequence: CASSEGYSGGGVNEKLFF.

This clone was counted only a few times. The J gene is TRBJ1-4, the V gene TRBV6-1, with 7 bases aligning to TRBD1. The V gene end was trimmed by 1 base and the J gene end by 10 bases; junction bases not matched to a gene: 9. The CDR3 totals 15 residues. Looked up from germline, CDR1 is MNHNS and CDR2 is SASEGT. CDR3 in DNA: TGTGCCAGCAGTGAAGAAACAGGGGAGGCCGCAAAACTGTTTTTT. Encoded protein: CASSEETGEAAKLFF.

This chain joins TRBV28 and TRBJ2-1; 8 positions agree with TRBD1. V shed 5 bases and J 6 bases; nucleotides not matched to a gene: 9. This CDR3 region has 15 residues. Germline V gene data show CDR1 as MDHEN and CDR2 as SYDVKM. The CDR3 is CASSNRDRYINEQFF. CDR3 nucleotide sequence: TGTGCCAGCAGTAACCGGGACAGGTATATCAATGAGCAGTTCTTC.

This CDR3 is CASSDPGMGTEAFF. CDR3 sequence (DNA): TGCGCCAGCAGTGACCCAGGGATGGGCACTGAAGCTTTCTTT. The V gene is TRBV10-1, the J gene TRBJ1-1; TRBD1 might be the D (5 bases). Germline V gene sequence: CDR1 WNHNN, CDR2 SYGVQD (reference sequence). CDR3 size: 14 residues. V was trimmed by 3 bases and J by 4 bases, leaving 12 bases between them.

The chain links TRBV9 to TRBJ2-2, with D uncertain. The CDR3 length is 15 residues. Germline loops: CDR1 SGDLS, CDR2 YYNGEE. V gave up 0 bases and J gave up 5 bases, with 11 bases separating them. The CDR3 nucleotides read TGTGCCAGCAGCGTAGTCGGCGGTTGGACCGGGGAGCTGTTTTTT. Protein product: CASSVVGGWTGELFF. Combining the CDR3 with reference TRBV9 and TRBJ2-2 gives the whole variable domain DSGVTQTPKHLITATGQRVTLRCSPRSGDLSVYWYQQSLDQGLQFLIQYYNGEERAKGNILERFSAQQFPDLHSELNLSSLELGDSALYFCASSVVGGWTGELFFGEGSRLTVL.

The chain combines TRBV7-9 with TRBJ1-2; a possible D gene is TRBD1 (5 bases). CDR1 and CDR2 (germline): SEHNR, FQNEAQ (reference sequence). CDR3 length: 15 amino acids. V shed 3 bases and J shed 2 bases, with 13 bases lying between them. The CDR3 nucleotides read TGTGCCAGCAGCTTCCTTCGTAGGGGAAACTATGGCTACACCTTC. Encoded protein: CASSFLRRGNYGYTF.

Only a few counts were recorded for this clone. This CDR3 reads CASSQFNYGYTF. In nucleotides, the CDR3 is TGTGCCAGCAGCCAGTTCAACTATGGCTACACCTTC. The rearrangement links TRBV6-5 to TRBJ1-2; D is ambiguous. Germline V gene data show CDR1 as MNHEY and CDR2 as SVGAGI. This CDR3 has 12 amino acids. Trimming stripped 6 bases from V and 2 bases from J, with 7 bases between.

The chain carries TRBV27 and TRBJ2-1, with unresolved D. Germline V gene sequence: CDR1 MNHEY, CDR2 SMNVEV (reference sequence). V was pared by 2 bases and J by 6 bases, with 14 bases between. This CDR3 is 15 amino acids long. CDR3 sequence reads: CASSLGIHTFNEQFF. CDR3 coding DNA: TGTGCCAGCAGTTTAGGCATACACACATTCAATGAGCAGTTCTTC.

This sequence joins TRBV6-6 and TRBJ1-4, with D perhaps matching TRBD1 (5 bases). The germline V and J ends were trimmed by 6 bases and 5 bases, with 13 bases remaining between them. Germline-derived CDR1 and CDR2 are MNHNY and SVGAGI (reference sequence). There are 14 residues in the CDR3. This CDR3 is CASRDPGLNEKLFF. The CDR3 coding sequence is TGTGCCAGCAGGGATCCGGGACTGAATGAAAAACTGTTTTTT.

The V call is TRBV24-1, the J call TRBJ1-2; TRBD1 might be the D (5 bases). The CDR3 is made up of 13 amino acids. The V end was cut by 9 bases, the J end by 8 bases, with 18 bases between. CDR1 KGHDR and CDR2 SFDVKD come from the germline V gene. CDR3 sequence reads: CATGRGADDGYTF. CDR3 sequence (DNA): TGTGCCACCGGGAGGGGCGCGGATGACGGCTACACCTTC.

The chain recombines TRBV5-6 with TRBJ2-3, with TRBD2 matching over 11 bases. Losses at the gene ends were 3 bases for V and 4 bases for J; bases not matched to a gene: 4. The CDR3 totals 15 residues. From germline, CDR1 is SGHDT and CDR2 YYEEEE. CDR3 region: CASSSGTSGADTQYF. Written as DNA, the CDR3 is TGTGCCAGCAGCTCGGGGACTAGCGGCGCAGATACGCAGTATTTT. Using reference TRBV5-6 and TRBJ2-3 for the parts outside the CDR3, the full variable domain is DAGVTQSPTHLIKTRGQQVTLRCSPKSGHDTVSWYQQALGQGPQFIFQYYEEEERQRGNFPDRFSGHQFPNYSSELNVNALLLGDSALYLCASSSGTSGADTQYFGPGTRLTVL.

This chain links TRBV28 with TRBJ1-1; the D gene is possibly TRBD1 (5 bases). The CDR3 runs to 13 residues. Trimming stripped 10 bases from V and 1 base from J, with 13 bases between. Germline CDR1 MDHEN, CDR2 SYDVKM. Here the CDR3 DNA reads TGTGCCACCGCGGGACCTCGGAACACTGAAGCTTTCTTT. It is translated as CATAGPRNTEAFF.